The text below deals with one T cell receptor (beta chain). Antigen unknown. The sample comes from a study of blood T cells in healthy people across ages. Findings of the study overall: Among T cells, TCR beta diversity per million cells dropped roughly linearly as age rose.

A second PCR of 7 to 11 cycles used a sample-barcoded 5' primer and a J-beta primer mix. Each CDR3 protein is one row after TCRdb ran MiXCR on the 5' RACE reads. The sample consists of 2 million or so distinct CDR3 sequences, around half of them appearing once. V lost 1 base and J lost 4, with 17 bases in between. The CDR3 consists of 17 residues. Looked up from germline, CDR1 is MNHNS and CDR2 is SASEGT. Sequencing was done on a sample of blood. This receptor was taken from a woman aged 40 to 50 in good health. This chain links TRBV6-1 with TRBJ2-1; maybe TRBD1 (5 bases). The DNA for the CDR3 is TGTGCCAGCAGTGAAGACTTCGACAGCCGGATTTACAATGAGCAGTTCTTC. This gives the protein CASSEDFDSRIYNEQFF.